This T cell receptor beta chain derives from a study of cytomegalovirus exposure and HLA in healthy donors. The PCR made use of 60 Vbeta and 13 Jbeta primers. Repertoires were generated with immunoSEQ multiplex PCR, while TCRdb's copy carries only in-frame clones and drops some. The top ten clones hold roughly 10% of a sample with fewer than 250,000 clones, under 85% of them seen once. Germline CDR1 is SGHRS and CDR2 is YFSETQ. This CDR3 comprises 17 residues. J gave up 1 base and V 1 base, and 7 bases lay outside the gene matches. The V gene is TRBV5-1, the J gene TRBJ2-2; 7 bases map to TRBD2. This receptor was obtained from a woman in her 50s in good health and CMV-seropositive. The sample was PBMCs. The chain's CDR3 is CASSLRSGRGNTGELFF. In nucleotides, the CDR3 is TGCGCCAGCAGCTTGAGGTCAGGGAGGGGGAACACCGGGGAGCTGTTTTTT.